This passage covers 6 T cell receptor beta chains from one sample sequenced in a study of T-cell memory formation after mild COVID-19. A single record per CDR3 protein comes from TCRdb applying MiXCR to the 5' RACE reads. Of 190,000 or so distinct CDR3 sequences in the sample, about a fifth are singletons; the top ten hold roughly 23%. Sequenced material: PBMCs or a T cell subset sorted from them (not recorded which). These receptors were obtained from an adult woman who had mild COVID-19 (a few samples of this study predate the infection). Cell type and time point are not known.

J is TRBJ2-7 and V is TRBV9; 7 bases map to TRBD1. CDR3 size: 14 residues. Germline values: CDR1 SGDLS, CDR2 YYNGEE. V was clipped by 4 bases and J by 4 bases; unmatched bases: 8. This CDR3 is CASSTRTGRYEQYF. CDR3 DNA: TGTGCCAGCAGCACCCGGACAGGAAGATACGAGCAGTACTTC.

This chain connects TRBV7-6 to TRBJ2-7; the D gene is possibly TRBD2 (5 bases). The CDR3 runs 14 residues. Germline V gene sequence: CDR1 SGHVS, CDR2 FNYEAQ. V was cut by 4 bases and J by 4 bases, with 14 bases left in between. In DNA, the CDR3 is TGTGCCAGCAGCTCCGGACTCGACCGGTACGAGCAGTACTTC. Translated: CASSSGLDRYEQYF.

This clonotype was counted a few times. V is TRBV7-9 and J is TRBJ1-5; TRBD1 is a possible D gene (6 bases). V lost 6 bases to trimming and J lost 5 bases, with 11 bases between them. There are 13 residues in the CDR3. The germline V gene encodes CDR1 SEHNR and CDR2 FQNEAQ (reference sequence). The DNA for the CDR3 is TGTGCCAGCAGACAGGGTACGGATCAGCCCCAGCATTTT. Translated: CASRQGTDQPQHF.

The chain joins TRBV11-3 to TRBJ2-1; no reliable D call. Germline V gene sequence: CDR1 SGHNT, CDR2 YENEEA. Trimming took 2 bases from V and 7 from J, leaving 15 bases between them. This CDR3 spans 15 amino acids. CDR3 in DNA: TGTGCCAGCAGCTTACAGGCTAGAAGAGATAATGAGCAGTTCTTC. It yields the protein CASSLQARRDNEQFF.

This clonotype was recorded a few times. This CDR3 is CASSQGLRYNEQFF. The CDR3 DNA sequence: TGCGCCAGCAGCCAGGGACTTCGGTACAATGAGCAGTTCTTC. The V and J genes are TRBV4-3 and TRBJ2-1, with TRBD2 as a possible D gene (6 bases). CDR1 is LGHNA, CDR2 YSLEER, per germline. V was clipped by 3 bases and J by 4 bases, with 10 bases between them. The CDR3 contains 14 residues.

The CDR3 DNA reads TGTGCCAGCAGTTTAGACCTTTCGGGCGGGGCCCTAGCCAAAAACATTCAGTACTTC. It codes for CASSLDLSGGALAKNIQYF. J is TRBJ2-4 and V is TRBV12-3 or TRBV12-4; D possibly corresponds to TRBD2 (6 bases). V lost 1 base and J lost 0, with 19 bases in between. The CDR3 spans 19 residues.